Described below is a single TCR beta chain sequence and its context. Its antigen is not identified. The CDR3 totals 15 residues. Germline CDR1 LGHNT, CDR2 FRNRAP. V lost 7 bases to trimming and J lost 7 bases, with 17 bases between them. The data were produced by immunoSEQ multiplex PCR, yet TCRdb's version contains in-frame clones alone and is incomplete. The sample consists of about 110,000 clones, 90% of them appearing once. This entry comes from a study of T cell responses to AZD1222 COVID-19 vaccine. Study-level results: Reportedly, nearly half the spike-specific TCRs target unmutated variant regions.

This TCR derives from an adult in good health. V is TRBV12-5 and J is TRBJ1-6, with D possibly matching TRBD1 (5 bases). Sequenced here: peripheral blood, sampled on day 0 of AZD1222 vaccination. This chain's CDR3 is CASVLDGGVNSPLHF. The CDR3 region has the DNA TGTGCTAGTGTCCTAGACGGAGGGGTCAATTCACCCCTCCACTTT.